What follows are 26 T cell receptor beta chains derived from one specimen sequenced in a study of ipilimumab plus nivolumab after autologous stem cell transplantation. Profiled with immunoSEQ multiplex PCR; TCRdb holds only in-frame clones, not every one. The sample includes under 15,000 clones, around 63% of them seen just once. Sequenced material: PBMCs, taken in a trial of ipilimumab plus nivolumab as post-transplant consolidation. The origin of the receptors is a male donor with diffuse large B-cell lymphoma.

The gene calls are TRBV7-9 and TRBJ1-5, with TRBD1 matching 7 bases. CDR3 length: 16 residues. Germline CDR1 and CDR2: SEHNR and FQNEAQ (reference sequence). With 5 bases clipped from V and 7 bases from J, the junction kept 14 bases outside the gene matches. CDR3 in amino acids: CASSLEAPAGGQPQHF. CDR3 DNA sequence: TGTGCCAGCAGCCTAGAGGCCCCGGCAGGGGGGCAGCCCCAGCATTTT.

The CDR3 region has the DNA TGTGCCAGCAGTTCCGGACATTCTTCCTACAATGAGCAGTTCTTC. This gives the protein CASSSGHSSYNEQFF. The J gene is TRBJ2-1, the V gene TRBV6-5; perhaps TRBD1 as D (5 bases). V lost 4 bases, J lost 1 base, and 11 bases lay in between. Germline V gene data show CDR1 as MNHEY and CDR2 as SVGAGI. This CDR3 has 15 residues.

The V and J genes are TRBV29-1 and TRBJ2-3; 9 bases line up with TRBD1. The CDR3 sequence is 14 residues long. Losses at the gene ends were 1 base for V and 6 bases for J; bases not matched to a gene: 5. Germline V lookup: CDR1 SQVTM, CDR2 ANQGSEA. Written as DNA, the CDR3 is TGCAGCGTTGAAGGGACAGGGGAAAGGGATACGCAGTATTTT. Amino acid sequence: CSVEGTGERDTQYF.

To note about this clone: The same CDR3 is also encoded by other DNA sequences in this sample. The chain carries TRBV7-9 and TRBJ2-5; 9 bases line up with TRBD2. CDR1 is SEHNR, CDR2 FQNEAQ, per germline (reference sequence). V trimming: 5 bases; J trimming: 5 bases; junction bases outside the gene matches: 3. The CDR3 is made up of 13 amino acids. The CDR3 region has the DNA TGTGCCAGCAGCCCAGGACTAGCGGAGACCCAGTACTTC. This encodes CASSPGLAETQYF.

The chain couples TRBV19 to TRBJ1-1; no firm D call. Trimming pared 2 bases from V and 3 bases from J, leaving 10 bases between. The CDR3 is 14 residues long. Germline CDR1 is LNHDA and CDR2 is SQIVND (reference sequence). The CDR3 DNA sequence: TGTGCCAGTAGTATAAGGGTGGGTTACACTGAAGCTTTCTTT. This codes for CASSIRVGYTEAFF.

In this sample, this clone turned up a few times. The V call is TRBV6-5, the J call TRBJ1-1; D unclear. CDR1 and CDR2 (germline): MNHEY, SVGAGI. The CDR3 has 13 residues. Trimming shortened V by 6 bases and J by 1 base, and 9 bases separated the two germline ends. The CDR3 here is CASRDSWNTEAFF. The CDR3 DNA follows: TGTGCCAGCAGAGACTCATGGAACACTGAAGCTTTCTTT.

The chain uses TRBV19 and TRBJ2-1; 8 bases align to TRBD2. Germline V gives CDR1 LNHDA, CDR2 SQIVND (reference sequence). V gave up 6 bases and J gave up 3 bases; unmatched junction bases: 4. The CDR3 has 14 amino acids. In DNA form, the CDR3 reads TGTGCCAGTAGACTAGCGGAGAACTACAATGAGCAGTTCTTC. This encodes CASRLAENYNEQFF.

The chain employs TRBV6-6 and TRBJ1-2; no clear D gene. V lost 7 bases, J lost 5 bases, and 11 bases lay in between. The CDR3 has 12 amino acids. Germline V gives CDR1 MNHNY, CDR2 SVGAGI (reference sequence). DNA for the CDR3: TGTGCCAGCACCGCCTCTGGATATGGCTACACCTTC. Translation gives CASTASGYGYTF.

This clone showed up just a few times. This chain connects TRBV19 to TRBJ2-3; 10 nucleotides agree with TRBD1. This CDR3 spans 16 amino acids. Germline values: CDR1 LNHDA, CDR2 SQIVND (reference sequence). J was trimmed by 6 bases and V by 6 bases; bases with no gene match: 12. CDR3 loop: CASSQTWDRGVDTQYF. The CDR3 region has the DNA TGTGCCAGTAGCCAAACCTGGGACAGGGGCGTGGATACGCAGTATTTT.

The chain carries TRBV12-5 and TRBJ1-6; D unresolved. CDR1 and CDR2 from the germline V gene are LGHNT and FRNRAP. The CDR3 loop spans 14 amino acids. Trimming pared 0 bases from V and 7 bases from J, leaving 7 bases between. The CDR3 protein is CASGLVLGNSPLHF. Here the CDR3 DNA reads TGTGCTAGTGGTTTGGTACTGGGAAATTCACCCCTCCACTTT.

V is TRBV13 and J is TRBJ2-1; 9 nucleotides match TRBD2. The CDR3 sequence is 19 residues long. V gave up 1 base and J gave up 5 bases; unmatched junction bases: 15. Germline assignment: CDR1 PRHDT and CDR2 FYEKMQ (reference sequence). This CDR3 is CASSLEGPVAGGRHNEQFF. Here the CDR3 DNA reads TGTGCCAGCAGCTTAGAGGGCCCGGTGGCGGGGGGGCGCCACAATGAGCAGTTCTTC.

The chain uses TRBV30 and TRBJ2-5; the match to TRBD1 covers 8 bases. Germline CDR1 and CDR2: GTSNPN and SVGIG (reference sequence). The length of the CDR3 is 13 residues. V lost 4 bases and J lost 4; bases outside the gene matches: 5. CDR3 bases: TGTGCCTGGAAGCCAGGGGGCCGAGAGACCCAGTACTTC. This translates into CAWKPGGRETQYF.

The chain recombines TRBV10-2 with TRBJ2-3; TRBD2 might be the D (5 bases). This CDR3 region has 16 residues. V was pared by 6 bases and J by 3 bases, with 19 bases between. The germline gives CDR1 WSHSY, CDR2 SAAADI. CDR3 amino acids: CASSPTAASYTDTQYF. The CDR3 region has the DNA TGCGCCAGCAGCCCCACCGCGGCTAGCTATACAGATACGCAGTATTTT.

This rearrangement joins TRBV14 to TRBJ2-2; 8 bases match TRBD2. This CDR3 spans 15 amino acids. Germline V CDR1 and CDR2: SGHDN, FVKESK. V lost 2 bases to trimming and J lost 6 bases; unmatched junction nucleotides: 5. CDR3 bases: TGTGCCAGCAGCCAACCAGGACTAGCAGCCGGGGAGCTGTTTTTT. Translated: CASSQPGLAAGELFF.

There are many counts of this clone. The chain employs TRBV11-2 and TRBJ2-7, with 8 bases matching TRBD1. There are 16 residues in the CDR3. CDR1 SGHAT and CDR2 FQNNGV come from the germline V gene. V was pared by 5 bases and J by 2 bases, with 11 bases of the junction left unmatched. The CDR3 reads CASSLDLMTGAYEQYF. Written as DNA, the CDR3 is TGTGCCAGCAGCCTTGACCTCATGACAGGGGCCTACGAGCAGTACTTC. Together with reference TRBV11-2 and TRBJ2-7, the CDR3 gives the full variable domain: EAGVAQSPRYKIIEKRQSVAFWCNPISGHATLYWYQQILGQGPKLLIQFQNNGVVDDSQLPKDRFSAERLKGVDSTLKIQPAKLEDSAVYLCASSLDLMTGAYEQYFGPGTRLTVT.

This clone occurred once. This chain connects TRBV6-6 to TRBJ1-2, with TRBD1 matching 9 bases. The CDR3 has 16 amino acids. Looked up from germline, CDR1 is MNHNY and CDR2 is SVGAGI (reference sequence). Trimming removed 5 bases from V and 4 bases from J; junction bases left unmatched: 11. The chain's CDR3 is CASSPQGAGGIYGYTF. CDR3 in DNA: TGTGCCAGCAGTCCACAGGGGGCCGGTGGAATCTATGGCTACACCTTC.

The gene calls are TRBV10-3 and TRBJ2-3, with D perhaps TRBD2 (7 bases). In germline, CDR1 is ENHRY, CDR2 SYGVKD. CDR3 length: 16 amino acids. V dropped 2 bases and J dropped 2 bases, with 14 bases sitting between them. The CDR3 DNA is TGTGCCATCAGTGAGAAAGGCGGGGGCCCCACAGATACGCAGTATTTT. It encodes CAISEKGGGPTDTQYF.

The genes are TRBV29-1 and TRBJ2-6, with TRBD1 identical over 10 bases. The CDR3 loop spans 18 amino acids. With 5 bases clipped from V and 1 base from J, the junction kept 11 bases outside the gene matches. Germline CDR1 reads SQVTM; CDR2 reads ANQGSEA. DNA of the CDR3: TGCAGCGTTATTTTTTTCGGGGACAGGGGTTCTGGGGCCAACGTCCTGACTTTC. Translating gives CSVIFFGDRGSGANVLTF.

The chain links TRBV9 to TRBJ2-6, with D possibly matching TRBD2 (6 bases). Germline V CDR1 and CDR2: SGDLS, YYNGEE. The CDR3 sequence is 16 residues long. V shed 0 bases and J shed 2 bases, with 9 bases lying between them. CDR3 in DNA: TGTGCCAGCAGCGTAGGCTCGGGGGCTGGGGCCAACGTCCTGACTTTC. It is translated as CASSVGSGAGANVLTF.

The chain uses TRBV5-1 and TRBJ2-2; 8 bases are a match to TRBD2. The ends lost 4 bases at V and 6 bases at J; junction bases unmatched: 8. The CDR3 spans 15 residues. From germline, CDR1 is SGHRS and CDR2 YFSETQ. CDR3 sequence reads: CASSPDPAGAGELFF. CDR3 coding DNA: TGCGCCAGCAGCCCCGACCCAGCGGGGGCCGGGGAGCTGTTTTTT.

DNA of the CDR3: TGTGCCAGCCAACAGGGTTGGACCTACGAGCAGTACTTC. Translating it yields CASQQGWTYEQYF. This chain uses TRBV10-3 with TRBJ2-7, with D tentatively TRBD1 (6 bases). The CDR3 has 13 amino acids. Between the trimmed V and J ends, which lost 10 bases and 2 bases, there was a span of 15 bases. Per germline, CDR1 ENHRY and CDR2 SYGVKD.

This sequence joins TRBV6-5 and TRBJ1-2, with D possibly matching TRBD1 (6 bases). Trimming stripped 2 bases from V and 6 bases from J, with 16 bases between. Germline V CDR1 and CDR2: MNHEY, SVGAGI. CDR3 length equals 15 residues. The CDR3 DNA reads TGTGCCAGCAGTTACCGGCCCCCAGGGGTGGATGGCTACACCTTC. Protein sequence: CASSYRPPGVDGYTF.

CDR3 nucleotide sequence: TGTGCCAGCAGCTTAGGCCCCGAGACAGGGAACACTGAAGCTTTCTTT. It yields the protein CASSLGPETGNTEAFF. This chain uses TRBV13 with TRBJ1-1; D perhaps matches TRBD1 (6 bases). This CDR3 is 16 amino acids long. Trimming shortened V by 0 bases and J by 1 base, and 12 bases separated the two germline ends. CDR1 and CDR2 (germline): PRHDT, FYEKMQ (reference sequence).

The chain recombines TRBV9 with TRBJ2-3; D gene unclear. This CDR3 has 14 amino acids. Germline V CDR1 and CDR2: SGDLS, YYNGEE. The V gene lost 0 bases and the J gene lost 7 bases, with 12 bases spanning the gap. The CDR3 nucleotides read TGTGCCAGCAGCGTAGAGGCCGGTACATATACGCAGTATTTT. Translating it yields CASSVEAGTYTQYF.

In its sample, this clone was seen once. This chain connects TRBV11-3 to TRBJ2-7; D is possibly TRBD1 (6 bases). The ends were cut back, 5 bases at V and 0 bases at J, with 29 bases in the middle. Germline V gene lookup returns CDR1 SGHNT and CDR2 YENEEA. CDR3 length: 20 amino acids. In DNA form, the CDR3 reads TGTGCCAGCAGCCTGAATTTTCCGTTGCAGGGGCAGCTAAGCTCCTACGAGCAGTACTTC. As protein: CASSLNFPLQGQLSSYEQYF.

This clone appeared many times. The chain combines TRBV5-4 with TRBJ1-4; D is ambiguous. V lost 7 bases to trimming and J lost 5 bases, with 15 bases between them. This CDR3 comprises 14 residues. From germline, CDR1 is SGHNT and CDR2 YYREEE (reference sequence). Here the CDR3 reads CASGRSGENEKLFF. The CDR3 DNA follows: TGTGCCAGCGGTCGGTCCGGTGAGAATGAAAAACTGTTTTTT.